The entry below gives a single TCR beta chain sequence along with its context. Germline-derived CDR1 and CDR2 are SGHVS and FNYEAQ. This CDR3 has 15 amino acids. The V end was cut by 1 base, the J end by 3 bases, with 13 bases between. Per the study methods: Reference gene primer amplification gave estimated nucleated cell counts. The protocol was immunoSEQ multiplex PCR, while the TCRdb copy is restricted to in-frame clones and leaves out a portion. The DNA was the basis for D and trimming; V, J and clone size are from that table. The repertoire includes about 250,000 clones, 80% to 90% of them detected once, and about 4.8% sits in the top ten. This entry comes from a study of blood T cell repertoires in COVID-19. Study overall: The origin of the acute and convalescent COVID-19 samples was the United States, Italy and Spain.

The rearrangement uses TRBV7-6 and TRBJ2-7; the D gene is possibly TRBD2 (5 bases). Sample: peripheral blood. The receptor was derived from a woman aged 70-85 years with acute or convalescent COVID-19. The CDR3 region is CASSLGSTRGYEQYF. DNA of the CDR3: TGTGCCAGCAGCTTAGGGTCTACCCGGGGCTACGAGCAGTACTTC.